This paragraph reports one T cell receptor beta chain. What it binds is unknown. The sample belongs to a study of T cell responses to AZD1222 COVID-19 vaccine. Study observations and caveats: Across spike, vaccine-associated CD4 TCRs were found, dominant at 160-218 and 743-854.

Assay: immunoSEQ multiplex PCR; the TCRdb copy retains only in-frame clones and omits some. Found here are some 150,000 clones, roughly nine tenths of them singletons; the top ten hold 1.5% to 2%. With 6 bases removed from V and 7 bases from J, the gap between germline ends came to 19 bases. The CDR3 contains 15 residues. Germline lookup yields CDR1 MDHEN and CDR2 SYDVKM. V gene TRBV28 combines with J gene TRBJ1-5; TRBD1 is a possible D gene (5 bases). The sequence was collected from an adult in good health. Source: peripheral blood, taken on day 0 of AZD1222 vaccination. This CDR3 is CASSLARDFPQPQHF. In DNA form, the CDR3 reads TGTGCCAGCAGCCTTGCCCGGGACTTTCCCCAGCCCCAGCATTTT.